This T cell receptor beta chain was sequenced during a study of cytomegalovirus exposure and HLA in healthy donors (TCRdb year 2017). Some background on the complete study: An earlier analysis of about 530 of the donors reported 250 to 300 Gb of sequence data and approximately 120 million unique TCR beta sequences obtained from about 170 million T cells. About 280 gigabases of sequencing data and approximately 91 million unique TCR sequences made up an early release that covered under 750 HLA-typed donors. Among the roughly 400 genotyped donors, approximately 77% belonged to the genetic ancestry cluster associated with self-reported Caucasian donors. The aim of the study was to test whether cataloging public T cell receptors could identify signatures of past pathogen exposure. The T cell repertoires of some 670 subjects were profiled by immunosequencing and related to cytomegalovirus serostatus. In addition to the first cohort of 666 subjects, a separate validation cohort of 100 to 150 different subjects was used. High-throughput TCR immunosequencing, statistical association of individual TCRs with disease status, and machine learning were combined to predict cytomegalovirus infection status. In a later analysis, previously published TCR beta repertoires from more than 500 donors were re-analyzed and high-resolution HLA genotyping was added so that TCR occurrence patterns could be studied. The later analysis used no new phenotypic data to find candidate immune exposures, relying instead on TCR beta sequences and their occurrence across donors. An earlier analysis of nearly 600 of the donors applied high-throughput TCR beta sequencing to assess whether each TCR beta V gene segment acted as functional or pseudogenic. Donor age, sex, ethnicity and CMV serostatus were collected together with the repertoire data. In a later genetic analysis, genome-wide SNP genotypes for about 55% of the 666 donors were used, and that subset was treated as a discovery cohort. Every discovery cohort repertoire had been produced on one sequencing platform. Class I and class II HLA loci were covered by the typing at four-digit resolution. Typing coverage varied by locus: about 620-640 donors for A, B, C, DRB1 and DQB1; roughly 500 for DQA1; over 600 for DPA1; approximately 450 for DPB1. A handful of DR-DQ haplotypes were handled as single units for association and clustering because linkage in the cohort was strong. Among 300 to 500 genotyped donors of the cohort, an average of about 240,000 unique TCR beta nucleotide sequences was sequenced per donor, of which about 18% were non-productive. The investigation overall reported the following: Some IMGT-functional V segments, including TRBV6-2 and TRBV6-3, could not be distinguished by the 87-base-pair reads and were therefore excluded. According to a later genetic analysis, donors in an Asian-associated ancestry cluster had fewer N-insertions in productive TCRs than the approximately 670-donor mean. Because counts were too low, roughly 18 rarely observed V segments, including chromosome 9 orphons, were left out of the earlier analysis of some 600 of the donors. HLA typing was unavailable for some donors at each locus, so association tests used only the typed subset. An association between a missense DCLRE1C variant and V-gene and J-gene trimming of TCR beta chains was found in a later genetic analysis and replicated in an independent cohort. Specific HLA alleles were associated with 15,000 to 20,000 TCR beta sequences at a false discovery rate of 0.05 in a later analysis. The study gave a list of under 200 TCR beta chains associated with cytomegalovirus. The classifier was reported to diagnose cytomegalovirus status with high specificity and sensitivity in both the original cohort and the validation cohort. A later analysis found that most CMV-associated TCR beta chains appeared HLA-restricted, with HLA associations seemingly driven largely by CMV exposure. An earlier analysis of around 600 of the donors showed that most TCR beta V segments appeared in productive rearrangements either about 87% or about 30% of the time, which broadly matched IMGT annotations. A cluster of highly shared sequence variants was judged likely to be a technical artifact of the sequencing pipeline. Assigning TCR associations to individual alleles was difficult when HLA alleles, especially DR and DQ, strongly co-occurred. Most TCR sequences were seen in very few donors, while some public TCRs were found in many individuals. A further reported finding was that TCR beta sequences accurately predicted the HLA-A and HLA-B alleles for most subjects in the first cohort. This cohort had only TCR beta chains sequenced, and the lack of alpha or paired-chain data limited which features could be detected. Correlated functional status among segregating V segments might be attributable to linkage disequilibrium, but an unknown experimental factor could not be ruled out. In vitro tests confirmed that a few of the cytomegalovirus-associated TCR beta chains recognize cytomegalovirus antigens. The only immune exposure information available for the cohort was CMV serostatus. In a later analysis, TCR association rates were found to vary across HLA loci, with the most associated TCRs seen for DRB1 alleles and the fewest for HLA-C alleles. A later analysis found that HLA-associated TCR beta chains were more clonally expanded and had lower generation probabilities than equally common non-associated chains. The authors suggested that the approach could potentially be generalized to other disease states and immunological phenotypes. A later analysis reported that several top co-occurrence clusters appeared linked to parvovirus B19, influenza, CMV and Epstein-Barr virus. Sequencing depth was assumed to be roughly uniform across donors in the presence/absence analyses, though that assumption may not hold.

On this clone itself: Its antigen is still unknown. No much larger clone is present one base from it, and per-base qualities are unavailable.

Trimmed from V: 2 bases; trimmed from J: 9 bases; junction bases lacking a gene match: 3. The germline V gene provides CDR1 SGHTA and CDR2 FQGTGA. The CDR3 holds 12 amino acids from the cysteine to the phenylalanine. Only CDR3 DNA remains: 36 bases, in frame from the first base. Libraries were prepared through the immunoSEQ multiplex PCR assay. For the multiplex PCR, a mixture combining 60 forward primers for TCR Vbeta segments and 13 reverse primers for TCR Jbeta segments was used. The CDR3 region of rearranged TCR beta genes was amplified from genomic DNA by a multiplex PCR assay. Amplified TCR beta libraries were sequenced as 87-base-pair reads on the Illumina HiSeq System. The authors' analysis ran thus. Across the 640 or so repertoires, a later analysis counted about 81 million unique TCR beta chains, around 11 million of which were shared by at least two donors. To remove PCR and sequencing errors, raw reads were error-corrected and collapsed into unique sequences using a nearest-neighbor algorithm that merged closely related sequences. To assign V, D and J gene segments, CDR3 sequences were aligned to IMGT reference sequences. Each retained sequence needed at least a six-nucleotide match to both a V gene segment and a J gene segment. A rearrangement counted as productive if the CDR3 had no stop codons and remained in frame with V and J, and every other rearrangement counted as non-productive. CDR3 was defined according to IMGT convention as the region running from the second conserved V-encoded cysteine to the conserved J-encoded phenylalanine. The earlier analysis of about 530 of the donors excluded any sequence lacking an unambiguous match to a single V gene segment. An earlier analysis of around 600 of the donors classified V segments as functional when productive rearrangements were above 56.7% and as segregating when the standard deviation between donors was above 5%. A statistical classification framework was developed to diagnose cytomegalovirus status using the catalog of TCR beta chain sequences. In a later analysis, V and J genes were assigned by comparing TCR nucleotide sequences against IMGT/GENE-DB human TR gene sequences. Using the TCRdist pipeline, a later analysis assigned CDR3 sequences along with most-parsimonious VDJ recombination scenarios. In a later analysis, every TCR beta chain was defined by the combination of its CDR3 amino acid sequence and its V-gene family, and reads without a unique V-gene family were dropped. To address suspected cross-contamination and a sequencing artifact, a later analysis removed 592 highly shared, low-generation-probability nucleotide sequences. For each public chain, a later analysis derived a clonal expansion index from normalized ranks of inferred template counts within each repertoire. In a later analysis, generation probabilities were computed with a VDJ recombination model fitted to out-of-frame rearrangements, and the resulting probabilities were checked against IGoR. In a later analysis, hypergeometric tests were used to score TCR-TCR, TCR-HLA and TCR-CMV co-occurrence, with a repertoire-size bias correction applied to TCR pairs. A later analysis estimated false discovery rates by permuting HLA or CMV assignments 20 times. In a later analysis, co-occurring TCRs were grouped using DBSCAN, and TCRdist sequence similarity was added for clustering within HLA-allele-positive subsets. Co-occurrence clustering excluded repertoires with fewer than 30,000 or more than 120,000 public chains, plus five with anomalous nucleotide sharing. As stored in TCRdb, this immuneACCESS dataset retains in-frame rearrangements with V and J assigned. A fraction of the clones does not appear; measured against another copy, unresolved V genes explain less than half of the discrepancy, and the remainder lacks a known reason. V, J and clone size were drawn from that table, and D and trimming were deduced from the DNA. The sample has roughly 73,000 clones on record, 70% to 80% of them singletons. 3% to 3.5% of the sample is in the top ten clones.

The cohort was made up of 500 to 850 healthy bone marrow donors. Cohort members were all nominally healthy when sampled, although unrecorded immune exposures were likely present. The donor was CMV seronegative and belonged to the group of approximately 320 seronegative cohort members. Each donor provided a peripheral blood sample, and peripheral blood mononuclear cells were used for TCR beta sequencing. Genomic DNA was extracted from the blood cell samples with the Qiagen DNeasy Blood Extraction Kit. The source of this sequence is a middle-aged man in good health and CMV-seronegative. The chain joins TRBV7-3 to TRBJ1-2; 7 middle bases align to TRBD1. Sequences were obtained from PBMCs. The nucleotides are TGTGCCAGCAGCTTAGACAGGGATAGCTACACCTTC. The resulting protein is CASSLDRDSYTF.